The TCR beta chain described here comes from a study of CD4 T cells in relation to SARS-CoV-2 and coronaviruses (dated by TCRdb to the early 2020s). Regarding the study in general: In the ViraFEST assay, PBMCs were cultured with antigen for approximately eleven days, after which TCR beta CDR3s were sequenced to identify clonal expansions specific to the antigen. Using patient-derived lymphoblastoid cell lines, the shared crossreactive spike epitopes were mapped to their HLA restriction. The negative reference condition was either a culture with an HIV-1 Nef peptide pool or a culture with no peptide. A different TCR-beta assay, based on Illumina, was used to sequence expansion assays from other donors in the study. The Adaptive Biotechnologies TCR-sequencing kit was used to sequence samples from three pre-COVID donors and the naive versus memory experiments, whereas other data were Illumina-based. The study assessed, at the TCR clonotype level, memory CD4+ T cell crossreactivity between SARS-CoV-2 and common cold coronavirus spike proteins.

The V end loses 7 bases and the J end loses 8 bases, and a stretch of 8 bases separates them. CDR1 KGHDR and CDR2 SFDVKD were looked up in the germline V gene. The CDR3, from cysteine to phenylalanine, totals 11 residues. Solely the CDR3 DNA is kept, with 33 bases framed from the first base. About this clone itself: The target of this receptor is not known. No base quality values were provided; no much bigger clone lies one nucleotide off.

The investigation overall reported the following: Memory CD4+ clonotypes crossrecognizing SARS-CoV-2 and at least one common cold coronavirus spike were found in around 59% of donors. Because no donor provided both pre-pandemic and post-infection samples, tracing the source of pre-existing responses was limited. Since the crossreactivity analysis centred on spike protein, crossreactivity against other viral proteins was not assessed. Significantly weaker SARS-CoV-2-driven expansion was shown by crossreactive clones than by monoreactive clones, consistent with antigenic imprinting. Small numbers of patients and of tested TCRs limited the study.

CD4+ T cells from unexposed donors were collected before the COVID-19 pandemic (2011-2018). After around ten days of culture, CD4+ T cells were isolated with the EasySep CD4+ T cell isolation kit. As cell numbers permitted, CD4+ T cells from unexposed donors were tested for reactivity to SARS-CoV-2 S and N and to four common cold coronavirus spike pools. Each well held 1.5 million to 2.5 million PBMCs cultured in IMDM containing 5% human AB serum and around 10 IU/ml IL-2. Half of the culture medium was replaced with fresh IL-2-containing medium on days 3 and 7. In general, every peptide culture condition was set up in three replicate wells. The leukapheresis product used for the unexposed donors was purchased from a commercial source. Ficoll-Paque PLUS gradient centrifugation was used to isolate PBMCs from leukapheresis product or whole blood. PBMCs were either cryopreserved at -140°C or used fresh in the expansion assay. The QIAamp Micro DNA Kit was used to extract genomic DNA from the CD4+ T cells.

Library preparation used the immunoSEQ multiplex PCR assay. The paper's processing steps were these. During preprocessing, nonproductive sequences were removed, along with CDR3s that did not begin with C, did not end with F or W, or were shorter than 7 amino acids. Antigen-specific clonotypes were called with the MANAFEST web app, based on expansion relative to reference and other culture wells. A clone was considered positive if the clone showed significant expansion compared with the reference culture in 2 of 3 replicate wells at an FDR below 0.05. To be called positive, a clone also had to show significant expansion compared with every other tandem well and an odds ratio greater than 5. CDR3 homology was quantified as pairwise Levenshtein distance, calculated with the stringdist R package after three terminal residues were trimmed from each end. TCRdb's version of the immuneACCESS table is confined to in-frame rearrangements and falls short of the full clone set. An unresolved V gene accounts for under half of the shortfall where checked; the remainder is of unknown origin. V and J calls and clone size are given by that table; D and trimming were obtained from the DNA. Counted in this sample were tens of thousands of clones; about 80% of them appeared once. Around 11% of the sample is held by the ten biggest clonotypes.

The chain was built from TRBV24-1 and TRBJ1-5; D gene: possibly TRBD1, on 5 matching bases. This receptor was obtained from a human donor in good health. The sample taken for sequencing was CD4+ T cells from PBMCs, cultured in vitro. The sequence in DNA is TGTGCCACCAGGGTGGGGGAGCCCCAGCATTTT. Translation gives CATRVGEPQHF.